The present entry profiles one T cell receptor beta chain with its context. These data come from a study of blood T cell repertoires in COVID-19. Clinical history reported by participants formed the basis on which cohorts were assigned. Profiled with immunoSEQ multiplex PCR; TCRdb holds only in-frame clones, not every one. The sample records about 370,000 clones, roughly nine tenths being singletons. Germline V gene data show CDR1 as SGHDT and CDR2 as YYEEEE. There are 13 residues in the CDR3. Trimming removed 0 bases from V and 0 bases from J, with 3 bases in between. This rearrangement joins TRBV5-6 to TRBJ1-1; D gene uncertain. The specimen sequenced was PBMCs or T cells enriched from blood (not recorded which). The clonotype comes from a man aged 18 to 30 who had recovered from COVID-19. This CDR3 reads CASSLELNTEAFF. CDR3 bases: TGTGCCAGCAGCTTGGAGCTGAACACTGAAGCTTTCTTT.